Below are 27 T cell receptor beta chains sequenced from a single sample in a study of identical twins. Each CDR3 protein is one row after TCRdb ran MiXCR on the 5' RACE reads. The table has 350,000 to 450,000 distinct CDR3 sequences, under 20% seen once; the top ten hold around 12%. The sequenced sample consisted of naive T cells sorted from blood. These receptors came from a man aged 50-59 years in good health.

This clonotype was recorded a few times. V usage is TRBV5-1 and J usage is TRBJ2-1; TRBD2 matches 10 bases. Per germline, CDR1 SGHRS and CDR2 YFSETQ. The CDR3 sequence is 16 residues long. V trimming: 0 bases; J trimming: 9 bases; junction bases outside the gene matches: 9. CDR3 sequence (DNA): TGCGCCAGCAGCTTGGGGACTAGCGGCCGACAGGGTGAGCAGTTCTTC. Translated: CASSLGTSGRQGEQFF.

The rearrangement links TRBV6-2 or TRBV6-3 to TRBJ2-1; the D is unclear. The CDR3 totals 17 residues. Germline V gives CDR1 MNHEY, CDR2 SVGEGT. The V and J ends lost 7 bases and 0 bases respectively, with 19 bases between them. DNA for the CDR3: TGTGCCAGCAAGGACGGCGGATGGTCGTCCTCCTACAATGAGCAGTTCTTC. Translating gives CASKDGGWSSSYNEQFF.

This clonotype was found many times. This sequence joins TRBV28 and TRBJ1-5; perhaps TRBD1 as D (5 bases). The ends were cut back, 5 bases at V and 3 bases at J, with 11 bases in the middle. The CDR3 is 14 amino acids. Germline CDR1 is MDHEN and CDR2 is SYDVKM. The CDR3, as DNA: TGTGCCAGCAGTGGGGGGTTACACAATCAGCCCCAGCATTTT. Amino acid sequence: CASSGGLHNQPQHF. The full variable domain, completed using reference TRBV28 and TRBJ1-5, is DVKVTQSSRYLVKRTGEKVFLECVQDMDHENMFWYRQDPGLGLRLIYFSYDVKMKEKGDIPEGYSVSREKKERFSLILESASTNQTSMYLCASSGGLHNQPQHFGDGTRLSIL.

A few counts support this clonotype. The J gene is TRBJ1-1, the V gene TRBV7-9; 9 bases fit TRBD1. Germline V lookup: CDR1 SEHNR, CDR2 FQNEAQ (reference sequence). The CDR3 contains 14 residues. V lost 3 bases and J lost 5; bases outside the gene matches: 4. This chain's CDR3 is CASSFGQGRTEAFF. In DNA form, the CDR3 reads TGTGCCAGCAGCTTTGGACAGGGGCGGACTGAAGCTTTCTTT.

This clonotype was counted ten times or more. The V gene is TRBV5-1, the J gene TRBJ2-7; a weak D match, TRBD2 (5 bases). V was clipped by 0 bases and J by 4 bases, with 8 bases between them. Germline loops: CDR1 SGHRS, CDR2 YFSETQ. The CDR3 covers 13 residues. CDR3 DNA sequence: TGCGCCAGCAGCTTGGATTCGGGGTACGAGCAGTACTTC. It encodes CASSLDSGYEQYF.

Written as DNA, the CDR3 is TGTGCCAGCAGCTTAGGTTGGGGTGAGACCCAGTACTTC. It yields the protein CASSLGWGETQYF. V and J are TRBV11-2 and TRBJ2-5; D gene unclear. The CDR3 length is 13 residues. CDR1 and CDR2 (germline): SGHAT, FQNNGV. The V and J ends lost 1 base and 5 bases respectively, with 8 bases between them.

The CDR3 coding sequence is TGCAGTGCTAGAGATTTTCTAGCGGGACCCACCGGGGAGCTGTTTTTT. Protein product: CSARDFLAGPTGELFF. The genes are TRBV20-1 and TRBJ2-2, with 9 nucleotides matching TRBD2. The CDR3 extends over 16 amino acids. Per the germline V gene, CDR1 is DFQATT and CDR2 is SNEGSKA (reference sequence). J gave up 4 bases and V 0 bases, and 6 bases lay outside the gene matches.

Many counts were recorded for this clonotype. V and J are TRBV15 and TRBJ1-3; 10 nucleotides line up with TRBD1. The junction had 4 bases not matched to a gene; V was cut back by 8 bases and J by 3 bases. In germline, CDR1 is LNHNV, CDR2 YYDKDF (reference sequence). The CDR3 covers 14 residues. This chain's CDR3 is CATQDRGNGNTIYF. CDR3 bases: TGTGCCACCCAGGACAGGGGGAATGGAAACACCATATATTTT. The complete variable domain, with remaining parts taken from reference TRBV15 and TRBJ1-3, reads DAMVIQNPRYQVTQFGKPVTLSCSQTLNHNVMYWYQQKSSQAPKLLFHYYDKDFNNEADTPDNFQSRRPNTSFCFLDIRSPGLGDTAMYLCATQDRGNGNTIYFGEGSWLTVV.

This clonotype was detected many times. The V gene is TRBV20-1, the J gene TRBJ1-2; TRBD1 is a possible D gene (5 bases). The CDR3 runs to 12 residues. The germline V and J ends were trimmed by 5 bases and 6 bases, with 13 bases remaining between them. Looked up from germline, CDR1 is DFQATT and CDR2 is SNEGSKA (reference sequence). CDR3 sequence: CSAGQGGDGYTF. The CDR3 DNA sequence: TGCAGTGCTGGGCAGGGAGGCGATGGCTACACCTTC.

The genes are TRBV7-8 and TRBJ2-7; D remains unclear. The CDR3 has 18 residues. The V gene lost 3 bases and the J gene lost 2 bases, with 23 bases spanning the gap. Germline values: CDR1 SGHVS, CDR2 FQNEAQ. CDR3 DNA: TGTGCCAGCAGCTTTCGACCACCTCGCCTCCTTACGCCCTACGAGCAGTACTTC. Residues: CASSFRPPRLLTPYEQYF.

In its sample, this clonotype was seen many times. The CDR3 protein is CASSLSQGKFYGYTF. CDR3 sequence (DNA): TGTGCCAGCAGTTTAAGCCAGGGAAAATTCTATGGCTACACCTTC. V gene TRBV12-3 or TRBV12-4 combines with J gene TRBJ1-2; perhaps TRBD1 as D (5 bases). Trimming shortened V by 2 bases and J by 4 bases, and 14 bases separated the two germline ends. CDR3 length: 15 amino acids.

The table lists this clonotype with many counts. The chain uses TRBV12-3 or TRBV12-4 and TRBJ1-4; D ambiguous. The CDR3 consists of 16 residues. V gave up 2 bases and J gave up 8 bases, with 18 bases separating them. The CDR3: CASSLTGIWPPEKLFF. Written as DNA, the CDR3 is TGTGCCAGCAGTTTAACGGGGATATGGCCGCCCGAAAAACTGTTTTTT.

The J gene is TRBJ1-5, the V gene TRBV20-1; 8 bases align to TRBD1. Germline lookup yields CDR1 DFQATT and CDR2 SNEGSKA (reference sequence). With 5 bases clipped from V and 2 bases from J, the junction kept 8 bases outside the gene matches. The CDR3 has 15 residues. CDR3: CSARAGGAGNQPQHF. The CDR3 nucleotides read TGCAGTGCTCGAGCAGGGGGCGCGGGCAATCAGCCCCAGCATTTT.

This chain joins TRBV20-1 and TRBJ2-4, with D perhaps matching TRBD2 (6 bases). The CDR3 contains 17 residues. V was pared by 6 bases and J by 1 base, with 22 bases between. Germline loops: CDR1 DFQATT, CDR2 SNEGSKA (reference sequence). CDR3 coding DNA: TGCAGTGCCCCCCTACTAGCTAGCCTTTCGGCCAAAAACATTCAGTACTTC. It yields the protein CSAPLLASLSAKNIQYF.

V gene TRBV12-3 or TRBV12-4 combines with J gene TRBJ1-2; D remains unclear. The length of the CDR3 is 12 residues. Deletions cut 2 bases from V and 4 bases from J, with 5 bases between. CDR3 loop: CASSLNSYGYTF. CDR3 in DNA: TGTGCCAGCAGTTTAAACAGCTATGGCTACACCTTC.

This clonotype has just a few counts. The rearrangement joins TRBV20-1 to TRBJ1-5; D gene unclear. In germline, CDR1 is DFQATT, CDR2 SNEGSKA (reference sequence). The length of the CDR3 is 15 residues. Trimming removed 3 bases at V and 9 bases at J, with 21 bases between. CDR3 DNA: TGCAGTGCTAGTCATGCTTTTGACGACCCGGGGCCCCAGCATTTT. Its translation is CSASHAFDDPGPQHF.

The sample holds a few counts of this clonotype. This chain joins TRBV5-5 and TRBJ2-5; 8 bases match TRBD1. This CDR3 region has 15 residues. The V and J ends lost 4 bases and 2 bases, in that order; junction bases with no gene match: 7. The germline gives CDR1 SGHKS, CDR2 YYEKEE (reference sequence). Written as DNA, the CDR3 is TGTGCCAGCAGCCGGTTGGGGACAGGTCAAGAGACCCAGTACTTC. The encoded protein is CASSRLGTGQETQYF.

The rearrangement joins TRBV28 to TRBJ2-4, with 8 bases fitting TRBD1. J gave up 1 base and V 4 bases, and 6 bases lay outside the gene matches. Germline CDR1 is MDHEN and CDR2 is SYDVKM. This CDR3 contains 16 residues. CDR3 coding DNA: TGTGCCAGCAGTTCCGGACAGGGACTGGCCAAAAACATTCAGTACTTC. Its protein product is CASSSGQGLAKNIQYF. Supplemented by reference TRBV28 and TRBJ2-4, the full variable domain reads DVKVTQSSRYLVKRTGEKVFLECVQDMDHENMFWYRQDPGLGLRLIYFSYDVKMKEKGDIPEGYSVSREKKERFSLILESASTNQTSMYLCASSSGQGLAKNIQYFGAGTRLSVL.

This clonotype was observed many times. V is TRBV12-3 or TRBV12-4 and J is TRBJ2-1; TRBD2 aligns across 10 bases. The CDR3 loop spans 15 amino acids. V gave up 5 bases and J gave up 3 bases; unmatched junction bases: 4. The DNA for the CDR3 is TGTGCCAGCAGTGGGCGGACTAGCGGCTACAATGAGCAGTTCTTC. Residues: CASSGRTSGYNEQFF.

Only a few counts were recorded for this clonotype. The J gene is TRBJ2-3, the V gene TRBV20-1; TRBD1 matches at 10 bases. The CDR3 runs 15 residues. Germline assignment: CDR1 DFQATT and CDR2 SNEGSKA (reference sequence). V was pared by 4 bases and J by 2 bases, with 6 bases of the junction left unmatched. As DNA, the CDR3 is TGCAGTGCTACGGGACAGGGGCATCCCACAGATACGCAGTATTTT. This sequence encodes CSATGQGHPTDTQYF.

The V and J genes are TRBV7-9 and TRBJ2-5, with D maybe TRBD1 (6 bases). Between the trimmed V and J ends, which lost 4 bases and 3 bases, there was a span of 9 bases. Germline CDR1 reads SEHNR; CDR2 reads FQNEAQ (reference sequence). The CDR3 spans 13 residues. CDR3 protein: CASSSSGEETQYF. The CDR3 DNA reads as TGTGCCAGCAGCTCTTCAGGGGAAGAGACCCAGTACTTC.

There are many counts of this clonotype. The chain links TRBV3-1 to TRBJ2-2; TRBD1 agrees at 9 bases. V lost 6 bases to trimming and J lost 5 bases; unmatched junction nucleotides: 4. CDR3 length equals 14 residues. CDR1 is LGHDT and CDR2 is YNNKEL in the germline V gene (reference sequence). The CDR3: CASSGQGWTGELFF. The CDR3 bases are TGTGCCAGCAGTGGACAGGGGTGGACCGGGGAGCTGTTTTTT.

The J gene is TRBJ2-3, the V gene TRBV28; 8 positions match TRBD1. This CDR3 has 14 amino acids. Germline V gene data show CDR1 as MDHEN and CDR2 as SYDVKM. With 5 bases clipped from V and 3 bases from J, the junction kept 4 bases outside the gene matches. In DNA, the CDR3 is TGTGCCAGCAGTCCGGACAGGGTAACAGATACGCAGTATTTT. Translated: CASSPDRVTDTQYF.

This clonotype was recorded a few times. This chain connects TRBV6-5 to TRBJ2-7; TRBD2 aligns across 12 bases. The germline gives CDR1 MNHEY, CDR2 SVGAGI. This CDR3 has 19 residues. V gave up 0 bases and J gave up 1 base; unmatched junction bases: 10. The CDR3 DNA is TGTGCCAGCAGTTACTCGAGTCTAGCGGGAGGGCGGAGGTCCTACGAGCAGTACTTC. Its protein product is CASSYSSLAGGRRSYEQYF.

This rearrangement joins TRBV19 to TRBJ2-1; 9 positions agree with TRBD2. Germline assignment: CDR1 LNHDA and CDR2 SQIVND (reference sequence). The CDR3 has 14 residues. V trimming: 4 bases; J trimming: 8 bases; junction bases outside the gene matches: 6. For the CDR3, the DNA is TGTGCCAGTAGTAAGCTAGCGGGGTCAGATGAGCAGTTCTTC. This translates into CASSKLAGSDEQFF.

The rearrangement uses TRBV5-1 and TRBJ2-7, with D perhaps TRBD2 (6 bases). The ends were cut back, 4 bases at V and 0 bases at J, with 11 bases in the middle. Per the germline V gene, CDR1 is SGHRS and CDR2 is YFSETQ. The CDR3 runs 14 residues. CDR3 loop: CASSNPAGSYEQYF. In DNA form, the CDR3 reads TGCGCCAGCAGCAACCCAGCGGGCTCCTACGAGCAGTACTTC. Full variable domain (missing parts from reference TRBV5-1 and TRBJ2-7): KAGVTQTPRYLIKTRGQQVTLSCSPISGHRSVSWYQQTPGQGLQFLFEYFSETQRNKGNFPGRFSGRQFSNSRSEMNVSTLELGDSALYLCASSNPAGSYEQYFGPGTRLTVT.

This clonotype came up a few times. The chain uses TRBV12-3 or TRBV12-4 and TRBJ2-1; D is possibly TRBD1 or TRBD2 (5 bases each). The CDR3 has 14 residues. V gave up 2 bases and J gave up 10 bases, with 15 bases separating them. CDR3 DNA: TGTGCCAGCAGTTTACGGGGCCGGCCTCCGGAGCAGTTCTTC. The encoded protein is CASSLRGRPPEQFF.